This is a list of T cell receptor beta chains from one sample in a study of cytotoxic CD8 clonotypes in ibrutinib-treated CLL. Assay used: immunoSEQ multiplex PCR; TCRdb lists only in-frame clones, some missing. This table has approximately 320,000 clones, roughly 67% appearing once. The sample was PBMCs, taken after 36 months of ibrutinib treatment. All receptors derive from a human donor with chronic lymphocytic leukemia. The CDR3 runs from the conserved cysteine through the conserved F or W. The size of a clone is reported for some rows only, either as once, few or many, or as a class for expanded clones.

V	size	J	CDR3
TRBV19	few	TRBJ2-3	CASSDSGLRTDTQYF
TRBV7-3	-	TRBJ2-1	CASSMRQGANNEQFF
TRBV5-6	-	TRBJ1-1	CASSLVKTNTEAFF
TRBV19	-	TRBJ1-4	CASSKPGTANEKLFF
TRBV6-4	-	TRBJ2-1	CASSVGTSGRGEQFF
TRBV4-1	-	TRBJ1-5	CASSPTGPQPQHF
TRBV7-8	-	TRBJ2-3	CASSLAATSGSMGPTDTQYF
TRBV7-3	-	TRBJ2-5	CASSLGRNQETQYF
TRBV5-1	-	TRBJ2-1	CASSSQTSVFQFF
TRBV6-5	-	TRBJ1-1	CASSYSATANTEAFF
TRBV19	-	TRBJ2-3	CASSSLYRADTQYF
TRBV15	few	TRBJ1-2	CATSGDDRYYGYTF
TRBV7-6	-	TRBJ1-1	CASSQTPMNTEAFF
TRBV29-1	-	TRBJ2-3	CSAKGGGSLWDTQYF
TRBV11-2	-	TRBJ2-1	CASREKSSYNEQFF
TRBV10-2	-	TRBJ2-3	CASSVESFTDTQYF
TRBV4-1	-	TRBJ2-7	CASSQRDLRPDEQYF
TRBV6-5	-	TRBJ2-7	CASSLTGNTYEQYF
TRBV12-5	-	TRBJ2-1	CASRSSSYNEQFF
TRBV19	few	TRBJ1-2	CASSTSLRGSSVYGYTF
TRBV28	few	TRBJ1-2	CASRRGLNYGYTF
TRBV18	-	TRBJ2-7	CASSQTENEQYF
TRBV4-1	once	TRBJ2-1	CASSQYRGSGEQFF